This T cell receptor beta chain was captured by sequencing in a study of blood T cells in healthy people across ages. Trimming took 4 bases from V and 3 from J, leaving 7 bases between them. The CDR3 extends over 13 amino acids. Germline values: CDR1 ENHRY, CDR2 SYGVKD. With a J-beta primer mix and a sample-barcoded 5' primer, a second PCR ran 7 to 11 cycles. A single record per CDR3 protein comes from TCRdb applying MiXCR to the 5' RACE reads. The sample consists of 500,000 to 700,000 distinct CDR3 sequences, less than 35% of them appearing once. The rearrangement joins TRBV10-3 to TRBJ1-5, with a tentative D call TRBD1 (6 bases). This sequence was found in a woman of 80 years or more in good health. Specimen: blood. The CDR3 loop reads CAISGQANQPQHF. In DNA, the CDR3 is TGTGCCATCAGTGGACAGGCCAATCAGCCCCAGCATTTT.